The 25 T cell receptor beta chains given below trace back to one sample, sequenced in a study of T-cell memory formation after mild COVID-19. Each CDR3 protein gets one entry after TCRdb re-called the 5' RACE reads with MiXCR. The sample has about 150,000 distinct CDR3 sequences; about 6% are singletons. The sequencing input was PBMCs or a T cell subset sorted from them (not recorded which). These receptors came from an adult woman who had mild COVID-19 (a few samples of this study predate the infection). Cell type and time point are not known.

This clonotype appeared many times. The chain carries TRBV29-1 and TRBJ1-6; D gene unclear. Germline CDR1 and CDR2: SQVTM and ANQGSEA. The CDR3 consists of 12 residues. Trimming took off 4 bases at V and 9 bases at J, with 10 bases between the two ends. Here the CDR3 reads CSVGETGSPLHF. CDR3 in DNA: TGCAGCGTTGGGGAAACGGGTTCACCCCTCCACTTT.

This clonotype was observed many times. The chain is built from TRBV7-6 and TRBJ2-7; 8 bases align to TRBD2. Looked up from germline, CDR1 is SGHVS and CDR2 is FNYEAQ. CDR3 length equals 16 residues. V lost 5 bases to trimming and J lost 6 bases; unmatched junction nucleotides: 15. CDR3 in DNA: TGTGCCAGCAGCGCTCTGACTAGCGCGGGGTGGTCCGAGCAGTACTTC. It translates to CASSALTSAGWSEQYF.

This clonotype was detected many times. This chain connects TRBV27 to TRBJ2-3; 7 bases map to TRBD1. Germline V CDR1 and CDR2: MNHEY, SMNVEV (reference sequence). The CDR3 is 16 amino acids. The ends lost 3 bases at V and 1 base at J; junction bases unmatched: 7. The CDR3 region has the DNA TGTGCCAGCAGTTTTTCGAGGGGGCAAGGCACAGATACGCAGTATTTT. Its translation: CASSFSRGQGTDTQYF.

This clonotype was observed many times. This rearrangement joins TRBV7-8 to TRBJ1-2, with D tentatively TRBD1 (6 bases). The length of the CDR3 is 15 residues. Germline assignment: CDR1 SGHVS and CDR2 FQNEAQ. The ends were cut back, 1 base at V and 3 bases at J, with 12 bases in the middle. The CDR3 here is CASSLVSGADYGYTF. The CDR3 DNA reads as TGTGCCAGCAGCTTAGTTTCAGGGGCCGACTATGGCTACACCTTC.

In its sample, this clonotype was seen a few times. The chain combines TRBV10-3 with TRBJ1-2, with unresolved D. V was shortened by 4 bases and J by 0 bases, with 3 bases between the two germline ends. Germline assignment: CDR1 ENHRY and CDR2 SYGVKD. This CDR3 is 12 amino acids long. CDR3 loop: CAISASNYGYTF. CDR3 nucleotides: TGTGCCATCAGTGCATCTAACTATGGCTACACCTTC.

Many counts were recorded for this clonotype. The rearrangement joins TRBV5-1 to TRBJ1-1; possible D gene TRBD1, 5 bases. The CDR3 is made up of 12 amino acids. Germline CDR1 reads SGHRS; CDR2 reads YFSETQ. The V end lost 1 base, the J end lost 7 bases, and 8 bases lay between the germline ends. The CDR3 sequence is CASSLRGGEAFF. Written as DNA, the CDR3 is TGCGCCAGCAGCTTGAGGGGTGGTGAAGCTTTCTTT.

This clonotype was detected only a few times. This chain connects TRBV12-3 or TRBV12-4 to TRBJ2-7, with 7 bases fitting TRBD2. This CDR3 contains 14 residues. Trimming removed 3 bases from V and 4 bases from J; junction bases left unmatched: 6. DNA for the CDR3: TGTGCCAGCAGTTTGGGCGGGAGCGAATACGAGCAGTACTTC. Protein: CASSLGGSEYEQYF.

The chain combines TRBV7-2 with TRBJ1-2; D remains ambiguous. Germline V CDR1 and CDR2: SGHTA, FQGNSA. V gave up 0 bases and J gave up 8 bases, with 10 bases separating them. There are 13 residues in the CDR3. CDR3 DNA: TGTGCCAGCAGCTTAGCGGGAATGGGGGGCTACACCTTC. The encoded protein is CASSLAGMGGYTF.

In this sample, this clonotype turned up many times. The V gene is TRBV7-3, the J gene TRBJ1-1; D is unclear. The CDR3 has 14 amino acids. Trimming pared 10 bases from V and 2 bases from J, leaving 17 bases between. From germline, CDR1 is SGHTA and CDR2 FQGTGA. This CDR3 reads CATSGWATNTEAFF. The CDR3 nucleotides are TGTGCCACTAGCGGTTGGGCAACTAACACTGAAGCTTTCTTT.

This clonotype appeared a few times. The chain couples TRBV18 to TRBJ1-5; D call uncertain. This CDR3 is 16 amino acids long. CDR1 and CDR2 from the germline V gene are KGHSH and LQKENI. Trimming cost V 2 bases and J 4 bases, with 15 bases left between them. Here the CDR3 DNA reads TGTGCCAGCTCACCAGGGGAAGCCCCATCAAATCAGCCCCAGCATTTT. Translating it yields CASSPGEAPSNQPQHF. The full variable domain, its missing parts supplied by reference TRBV18 and TRBJ1-5, is NAGVMQNPRHLVRRRGQEARLRCSPMKGHSHVYWYRQLPEEGLKFMVYLQKENIIDESGMPKERFSAEFPKEGPSILRIQQVVRGDSAAYFCASSPGEAPSNQPQHFGDGTRLSIL.

In its sample, this clonotype was seen many times. V gene TRBV6-2 or TRBV6-3 combines with J gene TRBJ2-1, with 8 bases identical to TRBD1. The CDR3 is made up of 17 amino acids. From germline, CDR1 is MNHEY and CDR2 SVGEGT. V was clipped by 6 bases and J by 5 bases; unmatched bases: 15. CDR3 DNA sequence: TGTGCCAGCAGCCGACCCACCGGGACAGGACTGAACAATGAGCAGTTCTTC. This sequence encodes CASSRPTGTGLNNEQFF.

The chain joins TRBV10-3 to TRBJ2-5; D is unclear. The CDR3 spans 15 residues. Trimming shortened V by 0 bases and J by 1 base, and 9 bases separated the two germline ends. Germline CDR1 reads ENHRY; CDR2 reads SYGVKD. This CDR3 reads CAISESTRPQETQYF. The CDR3 DNA follows: TGTGCCATCAGTGAGTCGACTCGGCCCCAAGAGACCCAGTACTTC.

V is TRBV12-3 or TRBV12-4 and J is TRBJ2-5, with D possibly being TRBD2 (5 bases). V gave up 5 bases and J gave up 5 bases, with 21 bases separating them. There are 16 residues in the CDR3. The DNA for the CDR3 is TGTGCCAGCAGTCCCAGTCGAGGGAGTATGAAGGAGACCCAGTACTTC. Amino acids: CASSPSRGSMKETQYF.

This clonotype has ten or more counts. V gene TRBV29-1 combines with J gene TRBJ2-7; 8 positions agree with TRBD2. Germline CDR1 reads SQVTM; CDR2 reads ANQGSEA. CDR3 size: 15 residues. The V gene end was trimmed by 7 bases and the J gene end by 1 base; junction bases not matched to a gene: 12. The CDR3 loop reads CSARAGVDSSYEQYF. The DNA for the CDR3 is TGCAGCGCCCGAGCGGGAGTGGATTCGTCCTACGAGCAGTACTTC.

A few counts support this clonotype. The rearrangement links TRBV27 to TRBJ1-4; 9 nucleotides match TRBD1. Germline values: CDR1 MNHEY, CDR2 SMNVEV (reference sequence). With V trimmed by 5 bases and J by 8 bases, 3 bases remained unmatched. The CDR3 totals 13 residues. The CDR3 here is CASSGTGREKLFF. Here the CDR3 DNA reads TGTGCCAGCAGTGGGACAGGGAGGGAAAAACTGTTTTTT. Supplemented by reference TRBV27 and TRBJ1-4, the full variable domain reads EAQVTQNPRYLITVTGKKLTVTCSQNMNHEYMSWYRQDPGLGLRQIYYSMNVEVTDKGDVPEGYKVSRKEKRNFPLILESPSPNQTSLYFCASSGTGREKLFFGSGTQLSVL.

In this sample, this clonotype turned up many times. The J gene is TRBJ2-3, the V gene TRBV13; D possibly corresponds to TRBD2 (6 bases). There are 18 residues in the CDR3. Trimming removed 1 base from V and 1 base from J, with 18 bases in between. CDR1 PRHDT and CDR2 FYEKMQ come from the germline V gene (reference sequence). CDR3 coding DNA: TGTGCCAGCAGCTTAGCCCTCGGGGTCGGCGGGGGCACAGATACGCAGTATTTT. It is translated as CASSLALGVGGGTDTQYF.

Concerning this clonotype itself: This may come from a read error, since a much larger clone is one base off. The chain is built from TRBV7-2 and TRBJ2-1; D is undetermined. Germline CDR1 SGHTA, CDR2 FQGNSA. The CDR3 contains 15 residues. The CDR3 loop is CARSFPPPSYNEQFF. In DNA form, the CDR3 reads TGTGCCAGAAGCTTCCCCCCTCCTTCCTACAATGAGCAGTTCTTC.

In nucleotides, the CDR3 is TGCGCCAGCAGCGGACAGGGGGCCGATACGCAGTATTTT. Amino acids: CASSGQGADTQYF. The chain couples TRBV5-1 to TRBJ2-3; TRBD1 aligns across 11 bases. Per the germline V gene, CDR1 is SGHRS and CDR2 is YFSETQ. This CDR3 has 13 residues. Trimming took 4 bases from V and 6 from J; bases not matched to a gene: 1.

The chain joins TRBV12-3 or TRBV12-4 to TRBJ2-3, with 12 nucleotides matching TRBD2. The CDR3 extends over 16 amino acids. Trimming cost V 5 bases and J 7 bases; bases outside gene matches: 10. This CDR3 reads CASSPTLAGGANTQYF. DNA for the CDR3: TGTGCCAGCAGTCCTACACTAGCGGGAGGAGCAAATACGCAGTATTTT.

In its sample, this clonotype was seen many times. J is TRBJ2-1 and V is TRBV30, with D hard to call. This CDR3 has 11 amino acids. The V end lost 1 base, the J end lost 14 bases, and 12 bases lay between the germline ends. Germline V gene sequence: CDR1 GTSNPN, CDR2 SVGIG (reference sequence). The CDR3 reads CAWSATRREFF. CDR3 DNA sequence: TGTGCCTGGAGTGCGACACGGAGAGAGTTCTTC.

This clonotype turned up a few times. This rearrangement joins TRBV4-1 to TRBJ1-1; TRBD1 matches 9 bases. Per germline, CDR1 MGHRA and CDR2 YSYEKL. V was clipped by 5 bases and J by 1 base; unmatched bases: 5. The CDR3 contains 15 residues. The CDR3 nucleotides are TGCGCCAGCAGCTATCGGACAGGGGAGAACACTGAAGCTTTCTTT. Encoded protein: CASSYRTGENTEAFF.

The sample holds many counts of this clonotype. The chain joins TRBV15 to TRBJ2-7; D unclear. CDR1 is LNHNV and CDR2 is YYDKDF in the germline V gene (reference sequence). Trimming pared 0 bases from V and 0 bases from J, leaving 12 bases between. The CDR3 is 16 amino acids. Here the CDR3 reads CATSRDLVLSSYEQYF. The CDR3 DNA sequence: TGTGCCACCAGCAGAGATTTGGTCCTCAGCTCCTACGAGCAGTACTTC.

There are many counts of this clonotype. The V call is TRBV24-1, the J call TRBJ2-2; possibly TRBD1 or TRBD2 for D (5 bases each). CDR3 length equals 16 residues. V was trimmed by 3 bases and J by 6 bases, leaving 16 bases between them. Germline V CDR1 and CDR2: KGHDR, SFDVKD. This chain's CDR3 is CATSDGPGRGAGELFF. The DNA of the CDR3 is TGTGCCACCAGTGATGGACCGGGACGGGGAGCCGGGGAGCTGTTTTTT.

J is TRBJ1-2 and V is TRBV5-1, with 8 bases lining up with TRBD1. This CDR3 spans 14 amino acids. The junction had 5 bases not matched to a gene; V was cut back by 1 base and J by 6 bases. The V gene's germline CDR1 is SGHRS and CDR2 YFSETQ. The DNA of the CDR3 is TGCGCCAGCAGCTTGTTACAGGGGGAGGATGGCTACACCTTC. It specifies CASSLLQGEDGYTF.

Many counts were recorded for this clonotype. This sequence joins TRBV5-1 and TRBJ2-1, with TRBD2 matching over 9 bases. Germline values: CDR1 SGHRS, CDR2 YFSETQ. The V segment lost 3 bases and the J segment 4 bases; nucleotides outside the gene matches: 5. This CDR3 comprises 15 residues. The CDR3 bases are TGCGCCAGCAGCTCTGCGGGGGGGTCGTACAATGAGCAGTTCTTC. It specifies CASSSAGGSYNEQFF.